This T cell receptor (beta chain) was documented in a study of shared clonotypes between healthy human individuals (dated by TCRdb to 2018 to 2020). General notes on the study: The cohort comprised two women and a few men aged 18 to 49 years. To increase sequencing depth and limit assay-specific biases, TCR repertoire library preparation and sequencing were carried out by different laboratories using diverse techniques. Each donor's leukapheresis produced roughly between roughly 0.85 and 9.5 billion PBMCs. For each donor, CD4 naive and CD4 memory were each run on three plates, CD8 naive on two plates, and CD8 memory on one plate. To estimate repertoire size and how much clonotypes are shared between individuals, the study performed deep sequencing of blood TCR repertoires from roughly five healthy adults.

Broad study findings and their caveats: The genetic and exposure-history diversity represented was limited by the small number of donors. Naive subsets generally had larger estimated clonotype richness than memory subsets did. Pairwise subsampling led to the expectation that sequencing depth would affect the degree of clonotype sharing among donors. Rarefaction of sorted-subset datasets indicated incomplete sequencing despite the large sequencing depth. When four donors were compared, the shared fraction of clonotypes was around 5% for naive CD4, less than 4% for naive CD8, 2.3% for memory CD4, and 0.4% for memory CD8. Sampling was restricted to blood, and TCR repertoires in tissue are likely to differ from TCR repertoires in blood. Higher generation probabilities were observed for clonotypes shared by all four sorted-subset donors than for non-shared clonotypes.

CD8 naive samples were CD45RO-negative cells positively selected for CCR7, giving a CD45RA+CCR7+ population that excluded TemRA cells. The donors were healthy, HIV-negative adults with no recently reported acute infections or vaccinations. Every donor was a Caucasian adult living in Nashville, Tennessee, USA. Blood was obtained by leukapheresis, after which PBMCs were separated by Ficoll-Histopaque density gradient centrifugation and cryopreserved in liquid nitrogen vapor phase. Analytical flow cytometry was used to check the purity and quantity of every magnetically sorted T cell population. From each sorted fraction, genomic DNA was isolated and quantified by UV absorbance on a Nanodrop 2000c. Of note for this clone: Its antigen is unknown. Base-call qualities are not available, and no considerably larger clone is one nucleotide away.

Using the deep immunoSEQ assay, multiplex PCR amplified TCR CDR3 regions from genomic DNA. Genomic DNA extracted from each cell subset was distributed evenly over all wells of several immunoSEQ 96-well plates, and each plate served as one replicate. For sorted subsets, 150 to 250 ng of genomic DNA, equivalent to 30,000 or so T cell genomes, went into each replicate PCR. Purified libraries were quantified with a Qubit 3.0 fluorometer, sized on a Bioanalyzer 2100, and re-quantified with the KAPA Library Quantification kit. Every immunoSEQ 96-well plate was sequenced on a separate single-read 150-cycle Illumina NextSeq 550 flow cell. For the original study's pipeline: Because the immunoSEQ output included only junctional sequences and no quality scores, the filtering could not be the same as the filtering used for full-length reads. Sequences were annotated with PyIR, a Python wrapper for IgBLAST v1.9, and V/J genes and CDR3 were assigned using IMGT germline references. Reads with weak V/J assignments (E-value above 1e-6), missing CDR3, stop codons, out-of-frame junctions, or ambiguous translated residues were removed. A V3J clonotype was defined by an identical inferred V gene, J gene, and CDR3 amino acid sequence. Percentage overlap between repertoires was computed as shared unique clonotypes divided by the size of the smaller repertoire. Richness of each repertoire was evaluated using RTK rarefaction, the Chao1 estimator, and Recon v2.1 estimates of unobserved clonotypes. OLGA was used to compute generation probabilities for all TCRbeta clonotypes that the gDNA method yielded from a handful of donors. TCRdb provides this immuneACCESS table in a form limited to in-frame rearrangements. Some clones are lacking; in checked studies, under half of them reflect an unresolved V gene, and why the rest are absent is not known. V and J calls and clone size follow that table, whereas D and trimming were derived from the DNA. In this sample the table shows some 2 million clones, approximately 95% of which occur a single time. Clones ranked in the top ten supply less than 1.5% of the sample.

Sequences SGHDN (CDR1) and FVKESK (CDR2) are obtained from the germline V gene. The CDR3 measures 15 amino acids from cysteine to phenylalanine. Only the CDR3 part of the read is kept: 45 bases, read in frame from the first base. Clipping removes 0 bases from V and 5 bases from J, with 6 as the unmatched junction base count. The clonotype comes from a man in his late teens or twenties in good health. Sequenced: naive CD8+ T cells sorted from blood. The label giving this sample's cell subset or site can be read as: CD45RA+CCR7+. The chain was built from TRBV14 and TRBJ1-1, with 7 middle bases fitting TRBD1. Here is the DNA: TGTGCCAGCAGCCAAGAAGCAGGGGGTTTAACTGAAGCTTTCTTT. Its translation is CASSQEAGGLTEAFF.